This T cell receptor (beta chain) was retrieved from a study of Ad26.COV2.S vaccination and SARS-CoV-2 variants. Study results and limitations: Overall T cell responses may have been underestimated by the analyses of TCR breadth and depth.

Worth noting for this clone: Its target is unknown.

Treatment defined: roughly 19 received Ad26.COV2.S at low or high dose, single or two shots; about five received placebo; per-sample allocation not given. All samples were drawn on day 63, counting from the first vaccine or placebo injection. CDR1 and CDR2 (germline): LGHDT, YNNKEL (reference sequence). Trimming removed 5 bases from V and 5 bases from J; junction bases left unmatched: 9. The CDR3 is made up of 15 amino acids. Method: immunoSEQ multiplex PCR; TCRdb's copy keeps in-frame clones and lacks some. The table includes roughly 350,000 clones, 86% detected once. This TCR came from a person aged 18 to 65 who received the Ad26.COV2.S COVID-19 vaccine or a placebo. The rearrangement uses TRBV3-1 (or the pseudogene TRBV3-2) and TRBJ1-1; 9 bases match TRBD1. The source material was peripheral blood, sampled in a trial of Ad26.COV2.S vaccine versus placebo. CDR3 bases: TGTGCCAGCAGCGCCTTGACAGGGGGGCGGACTGAAGCTTTCTTT. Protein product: CASSALTGGRTEAFF.